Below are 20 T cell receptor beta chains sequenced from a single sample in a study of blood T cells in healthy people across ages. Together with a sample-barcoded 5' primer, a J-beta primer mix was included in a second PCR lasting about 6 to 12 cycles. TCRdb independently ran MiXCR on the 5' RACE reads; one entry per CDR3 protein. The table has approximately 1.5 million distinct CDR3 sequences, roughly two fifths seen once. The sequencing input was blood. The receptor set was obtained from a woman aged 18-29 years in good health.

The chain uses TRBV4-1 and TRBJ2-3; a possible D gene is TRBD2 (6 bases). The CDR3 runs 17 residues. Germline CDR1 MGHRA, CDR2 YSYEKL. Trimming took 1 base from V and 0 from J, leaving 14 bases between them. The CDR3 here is CASSQAGTSTSTDTQYF. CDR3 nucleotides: TGCGCCAGCAGCCAAGCCGGGACTTCTACTAGCACAGATACGCAGTATTTT.

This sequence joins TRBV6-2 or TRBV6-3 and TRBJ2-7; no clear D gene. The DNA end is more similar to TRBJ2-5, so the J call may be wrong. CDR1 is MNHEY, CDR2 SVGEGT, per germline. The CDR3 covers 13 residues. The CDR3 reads CASSPTVTGTQYF. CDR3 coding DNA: TGTGCCAGCAGCCCTACAGTGACTGGGACCCAGTACTTC.

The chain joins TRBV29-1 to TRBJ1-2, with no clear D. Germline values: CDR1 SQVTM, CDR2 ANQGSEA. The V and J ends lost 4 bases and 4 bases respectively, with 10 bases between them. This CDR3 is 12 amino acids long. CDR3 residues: CSVGIVPYGYTF. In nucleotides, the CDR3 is TGCAGCGTTGGGATAGTACCCTATGGCTACACCTTC. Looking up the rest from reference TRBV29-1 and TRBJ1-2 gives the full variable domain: SAVISQKPSRDICQRGTSLTIQCQVDSQVTMMFWYRQQPGQSLTLIATANQGSEATYESGFVIDKFPISRPNLTFSTLTVSNMSPEDSSIYLCSVGIVPYGYTFGSGTRLTVV.

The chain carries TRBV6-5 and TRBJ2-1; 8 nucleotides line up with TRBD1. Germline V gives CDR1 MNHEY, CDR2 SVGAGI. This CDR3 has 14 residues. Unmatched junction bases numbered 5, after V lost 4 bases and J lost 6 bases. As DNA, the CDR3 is TGTGCCAGCAGTTCCGTGGACAGGGCCAATGAGCAGTTCTTC. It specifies CASSSVDRANEQFF.

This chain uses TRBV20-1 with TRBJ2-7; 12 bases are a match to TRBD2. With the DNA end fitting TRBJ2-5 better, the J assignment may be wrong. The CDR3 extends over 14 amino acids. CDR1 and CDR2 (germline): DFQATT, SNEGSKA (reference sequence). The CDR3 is CSAVRTSGVETQYF. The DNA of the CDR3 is TGCAGTGCTGTAAGGACTAGCGGGGTAGAGACCCAGTACTTC.

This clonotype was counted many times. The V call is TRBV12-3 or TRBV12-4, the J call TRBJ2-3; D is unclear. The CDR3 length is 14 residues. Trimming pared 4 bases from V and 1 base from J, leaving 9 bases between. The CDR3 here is CASSSRLGTDTQYF. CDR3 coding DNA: TGTGCCAGCAGTTCGCGACTGGGCACAGATACGCAGTATTTT.

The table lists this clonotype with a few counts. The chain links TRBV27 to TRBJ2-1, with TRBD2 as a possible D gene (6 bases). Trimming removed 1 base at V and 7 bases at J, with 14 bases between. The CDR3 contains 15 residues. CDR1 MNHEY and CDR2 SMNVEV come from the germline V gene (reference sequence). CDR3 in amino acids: CASSLFTGAWNEQFF. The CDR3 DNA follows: TGTGCCAGCAGTTTATTCACGGGAGCATGGAATGAGCAGTTCTTC.

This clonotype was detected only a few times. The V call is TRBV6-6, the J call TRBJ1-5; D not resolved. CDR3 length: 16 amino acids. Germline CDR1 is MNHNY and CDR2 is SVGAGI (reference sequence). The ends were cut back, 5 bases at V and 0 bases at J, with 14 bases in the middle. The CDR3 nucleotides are TGTGCCAGCAGTCCTAGTAGGTCCCTTAGCAATCAGCCCCAGCATTTT. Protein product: CASSPSRSLSNQPQHF.

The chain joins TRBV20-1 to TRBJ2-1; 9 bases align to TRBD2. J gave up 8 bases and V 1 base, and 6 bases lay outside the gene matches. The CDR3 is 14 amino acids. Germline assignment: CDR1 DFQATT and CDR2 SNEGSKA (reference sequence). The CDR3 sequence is CSARVVSGSYEQFF. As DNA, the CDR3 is TGCAGTGCTAGAGTGGTTAGCGGGAGCTATGAGCAGTTCTTC.

For the CDR3, the DNA is TGCAGTGCTAGAGATGGGGAGGGGGGGAGACCAGATACGCAGTATTTT. As protein: CSARDGEGGRPDTQYF. V usage is TRBV20-1 and J usage is TRBJ2-3, with D perhaps TRBD2 (7 bases). Trimming cost V 0 bases and J 4 bases, with 17 bases left between them. The CDR3 spans 16 residues. The germline gives CDR1 DFQATT, CDR2 SNEGSKA (reference sequence).

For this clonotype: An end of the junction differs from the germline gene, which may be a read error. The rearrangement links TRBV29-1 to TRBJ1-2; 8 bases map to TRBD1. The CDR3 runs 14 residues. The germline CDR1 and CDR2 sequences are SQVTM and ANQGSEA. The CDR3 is CSVEGDRSKYDYTF. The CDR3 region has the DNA TGCAGCGTTGAGGGGGACAGGAGCAAATATGACTACACCTTT.

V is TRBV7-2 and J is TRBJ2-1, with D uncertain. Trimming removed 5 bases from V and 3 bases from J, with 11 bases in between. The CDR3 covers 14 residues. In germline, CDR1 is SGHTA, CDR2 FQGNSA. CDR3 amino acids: CASSENLSYNEQFF. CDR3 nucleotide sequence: TGTGCCAGCAGCGAGAACTTAAGCTACAATGAGCAGTTCTTC.

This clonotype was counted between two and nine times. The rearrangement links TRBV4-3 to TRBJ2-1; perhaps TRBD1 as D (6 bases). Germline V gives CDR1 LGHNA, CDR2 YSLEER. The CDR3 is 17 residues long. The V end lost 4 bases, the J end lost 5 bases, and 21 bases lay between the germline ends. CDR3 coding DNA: TGCGCCAGCAGCCTCGGGCTCGGGACAAGGGGACACAATGAGCAGTTCTTC. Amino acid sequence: CASSLGLGTRGHNEQFF.

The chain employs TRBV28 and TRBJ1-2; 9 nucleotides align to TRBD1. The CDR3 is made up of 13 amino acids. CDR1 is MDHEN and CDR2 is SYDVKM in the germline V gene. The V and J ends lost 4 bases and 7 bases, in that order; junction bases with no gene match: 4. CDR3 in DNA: TGTGCCAGCAGTTGGGACAGGGCTTCTGGCTACACCTTC. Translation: CASSWDRASGYTF.

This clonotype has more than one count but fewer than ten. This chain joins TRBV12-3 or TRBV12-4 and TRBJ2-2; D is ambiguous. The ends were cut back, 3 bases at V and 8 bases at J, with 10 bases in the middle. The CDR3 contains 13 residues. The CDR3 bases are TGTGCCAGCAGTTTCCCCAGGACGGGGGAGCTGTTTTTT. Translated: CASSFPRTGELFF.

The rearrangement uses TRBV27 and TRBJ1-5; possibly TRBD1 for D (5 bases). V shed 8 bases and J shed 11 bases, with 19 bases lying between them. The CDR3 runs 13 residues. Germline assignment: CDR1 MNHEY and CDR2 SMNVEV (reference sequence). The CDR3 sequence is CASSPGGFYSQHF. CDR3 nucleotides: TGTGCCAGCTCTCCTGGGGGGTTCTATTCCCAGCATTTT.

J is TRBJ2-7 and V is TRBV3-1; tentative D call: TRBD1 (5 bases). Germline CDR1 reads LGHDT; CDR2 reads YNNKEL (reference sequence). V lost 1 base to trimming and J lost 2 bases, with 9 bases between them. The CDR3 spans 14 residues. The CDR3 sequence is CASSQAGHTYEQYF. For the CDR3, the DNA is TGTGCCAGCAGCCAAGCCGGACATACCTACGAGCAGTACTTC.

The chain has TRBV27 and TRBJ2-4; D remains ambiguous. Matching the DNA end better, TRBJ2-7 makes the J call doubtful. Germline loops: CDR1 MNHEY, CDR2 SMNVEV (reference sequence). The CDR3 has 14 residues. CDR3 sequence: CASSLADGAYEQYF. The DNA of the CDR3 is TGTGCCAGCAGCTTAGCTGACGGAGCCTACGAGCAGTACTTC.

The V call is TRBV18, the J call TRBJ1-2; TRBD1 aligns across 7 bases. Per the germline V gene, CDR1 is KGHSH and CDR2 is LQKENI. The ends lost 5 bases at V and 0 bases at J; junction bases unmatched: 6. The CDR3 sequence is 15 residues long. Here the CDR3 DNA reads TGTGCCAGCTCATCCACGGGACAGACTAACTATGGCTACACCTTC. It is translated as CASSSTGQTNYGYTF.

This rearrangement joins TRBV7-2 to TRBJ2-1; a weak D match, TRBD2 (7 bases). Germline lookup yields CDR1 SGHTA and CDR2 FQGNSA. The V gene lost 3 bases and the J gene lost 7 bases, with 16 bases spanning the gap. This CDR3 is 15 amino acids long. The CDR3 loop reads CASSFLGGARNEQFF. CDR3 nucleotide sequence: TGTGCCAGCAGCTTTTTGGGGGGGGCCCGGAATGAGCAGTTCTTC.